The present TCR beta chain was sequenced within a study of blood T cell repertoires in COVID-19. Looking at the study overall: Material from acute and convalescent COVID-19 was sourced from the United States, Italy and Spain. The cDNA or gDNA used as material had been derived from T cells, B-cell-depleted T cells, or PBMCs.

The length of the CDR3 is 12 residues. J lost 8 bases, V lost 4 bases, and 4 bases had no gene match. CDR1 KGHSY and CDR2 FQNENV come from the germline V gene. In the source study's methods: Scientists estimated how many nucleated cells there were by amplifying reference gene primers. Only in-frame clones appear in the TCRdb table, and some are missing; sequencing was by immunoSEQ multiplex PCR. V, J and clone size were drawn from that table, and D and trimming were deduced from the DNA. This table holds about 200,000 clones, 80% to 90% found once. This chain connects TRBV16 to TRBJ1-2; 7 bases map to TRBD1. Sequenced input: peripheral blood. The receptor's source is a human donor with active or convalescent COVID-19. The donor label of this sample is uncertain. CDR3 loop: CASSPQGRGYTF. In DNA, the CDR3 is TGTGCCAGCAGCCCACAGGGGCGCGGCTACACCTTC.